This T cell receptor (beta chain) emerged from a study of radiotherapy plus CTLA-4 blockade in lung cancer. In this sample, this clone turned up a few times. Sequenced by immunoSEQ multiplex PCR; TCRdb stores in-frame clones only, minus some. The sample shows 30,000 to 50,000 clones, approximately 75% of them seen only once. In germline, CDR1 is SGDLS, CDR2 YYNGEE. The V end lost 0 bases, the J end lost 2 bases, and 8 bases lay between the germline ends. The CDR3 spans 14 residues. Receiving focal radiation plus CTLA-4 blockade with ipilimumab were patients who had chemo-refractory metastatic non-small-cell lung cancer.

The specimen was peripheral blood, collected from a patient treated with radiotherapy plus ipilimumab. The chain uses TRBV9 and TRBJ1-2; D gene ambiguous. The clonotype was recovered from a human donor with non-small cell lung cancer that progressed on radiotherapy plus ipilimumab. DNA for the CDR3: TGTGCCAGCAGCGTAGGGGCGGGCAACTATGGCTACACCTTC. Amino acids: CASSVGAGNYGYTF.